One T cell receptor (beta chain) is described in this entry. The antigen is not known. This sample stems from a study of persistence of HIV-infected CD4 T cells. Study at large: Multiple blood draws of up to about 180 mL, except two donors with single leukapheresis.

This was the immunoSEQ version 4 assay in survey mode. TCRdb keeps only in-frame clones here, not all; method: immunoSEQ multiplex PCR. Here the sample spans 35,000 to 50,000 clones, approximately 89% being singletons. Cells were stimulated nonspecifically with anti-CD3/anti-CD28 magnetic beads. Sorting of responding CD4+ T cells relied on upregulated CD40 ligand together with CD69. Sequenced here: CD4+ T cells sorted from PBMCs after 18-hour stimulation, sampled from a patient who received antiretroviral therapy. The sequence was obtained from an adult man with HIV who was CMV-seropositive.

The CDR3: CASSALDRHNSPLHF. CDR3 coding DNA: TGCGCCAGCAGCGCCCTTGACAGACATAATTCACCCCTCCACTTT. This chain joins TRBV4-1 and TRBJ1-6, with a tentative D call TRBD1 (5 bases). This CDR3 spans 15 amino acids. Germline-derived CDR1 and CDR2 are MGHRA and YSYEKL. The germline V and J ends were trimmed by 5 bases and 5 bases, with 13 bases remaining between them.